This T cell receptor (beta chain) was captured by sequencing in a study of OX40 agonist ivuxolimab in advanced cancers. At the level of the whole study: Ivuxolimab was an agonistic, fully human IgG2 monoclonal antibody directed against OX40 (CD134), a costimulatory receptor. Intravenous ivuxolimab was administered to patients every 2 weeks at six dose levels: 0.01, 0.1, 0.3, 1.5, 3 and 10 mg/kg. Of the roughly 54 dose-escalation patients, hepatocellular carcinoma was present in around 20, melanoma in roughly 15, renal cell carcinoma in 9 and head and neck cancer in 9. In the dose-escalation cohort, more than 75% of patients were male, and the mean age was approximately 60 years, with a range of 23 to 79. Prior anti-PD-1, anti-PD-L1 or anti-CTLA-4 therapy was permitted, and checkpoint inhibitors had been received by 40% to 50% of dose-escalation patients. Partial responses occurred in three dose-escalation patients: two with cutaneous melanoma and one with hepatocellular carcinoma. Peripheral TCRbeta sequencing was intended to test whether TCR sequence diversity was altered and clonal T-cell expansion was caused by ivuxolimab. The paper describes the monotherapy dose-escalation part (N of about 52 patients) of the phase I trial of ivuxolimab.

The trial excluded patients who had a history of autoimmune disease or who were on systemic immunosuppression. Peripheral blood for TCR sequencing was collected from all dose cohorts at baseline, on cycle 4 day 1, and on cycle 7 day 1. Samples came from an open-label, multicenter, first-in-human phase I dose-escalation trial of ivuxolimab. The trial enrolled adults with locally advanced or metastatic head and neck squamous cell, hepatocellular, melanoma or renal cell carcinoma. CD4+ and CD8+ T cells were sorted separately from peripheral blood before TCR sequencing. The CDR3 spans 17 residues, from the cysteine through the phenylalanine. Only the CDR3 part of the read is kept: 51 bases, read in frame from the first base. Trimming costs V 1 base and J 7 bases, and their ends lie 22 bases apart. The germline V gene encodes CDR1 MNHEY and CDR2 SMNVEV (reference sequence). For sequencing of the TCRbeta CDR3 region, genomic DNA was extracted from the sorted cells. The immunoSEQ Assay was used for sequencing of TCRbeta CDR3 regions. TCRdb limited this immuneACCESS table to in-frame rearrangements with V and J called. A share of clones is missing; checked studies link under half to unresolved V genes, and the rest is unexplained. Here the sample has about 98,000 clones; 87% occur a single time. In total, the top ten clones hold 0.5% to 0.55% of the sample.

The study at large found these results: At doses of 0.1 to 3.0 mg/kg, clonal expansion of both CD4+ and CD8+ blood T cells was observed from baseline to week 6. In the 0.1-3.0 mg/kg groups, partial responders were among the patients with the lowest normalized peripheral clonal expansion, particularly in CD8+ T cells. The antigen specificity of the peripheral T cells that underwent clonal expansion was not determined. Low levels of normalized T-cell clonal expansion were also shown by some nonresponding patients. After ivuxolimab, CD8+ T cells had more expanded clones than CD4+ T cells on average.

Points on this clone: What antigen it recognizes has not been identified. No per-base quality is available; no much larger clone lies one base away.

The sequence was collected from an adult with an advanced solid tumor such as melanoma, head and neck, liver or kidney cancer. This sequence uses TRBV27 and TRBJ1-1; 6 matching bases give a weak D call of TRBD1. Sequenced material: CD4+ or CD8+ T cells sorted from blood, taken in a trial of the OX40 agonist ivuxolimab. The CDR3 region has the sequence CASSLFPGQLYGGEAFF. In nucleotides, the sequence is TGTGCCAGCAGTTTATTCCCCGGACAGCTATATGGGGGTGAAGCTTTCTTT.